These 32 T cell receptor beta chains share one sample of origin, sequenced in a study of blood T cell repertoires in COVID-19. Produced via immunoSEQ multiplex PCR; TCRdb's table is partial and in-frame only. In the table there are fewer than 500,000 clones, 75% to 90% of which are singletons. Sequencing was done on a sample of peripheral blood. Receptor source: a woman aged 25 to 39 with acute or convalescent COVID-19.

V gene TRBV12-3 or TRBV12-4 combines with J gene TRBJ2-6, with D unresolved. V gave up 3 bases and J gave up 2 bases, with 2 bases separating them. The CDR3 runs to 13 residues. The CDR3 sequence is CASSFTGANVLTF. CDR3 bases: TGTGCCAGCAGTTTCACTGGGGCCAACGTCCTGACTTTC.

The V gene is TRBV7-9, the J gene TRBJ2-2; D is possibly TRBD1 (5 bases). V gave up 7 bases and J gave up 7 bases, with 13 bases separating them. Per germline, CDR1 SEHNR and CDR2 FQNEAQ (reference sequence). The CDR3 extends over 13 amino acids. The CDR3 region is CASNPGLVGELFF. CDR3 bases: TGTGCCAGCAACCCAGGGTTAGTCGGGGAGCTGTTTTTT.

The CDR3 is CSASAWDRGYTEAFF. CDR3 nucleotides: TGCAGTGCTAGTGCGTGGGACAGGGGTTACACTGAAGCTTTCTTT. The chain carries TRBV20-1 and TRBJ1-1, with 10 bases that match TRBD1. With 3 bases clipped from V and 3 bases from J, the junction kept 7 bases outside the gene matches. The CDR3 consists of 15 residues. From germline, CDR1 is DFQATT and CDR2 SNEGSKA (reference sequence).

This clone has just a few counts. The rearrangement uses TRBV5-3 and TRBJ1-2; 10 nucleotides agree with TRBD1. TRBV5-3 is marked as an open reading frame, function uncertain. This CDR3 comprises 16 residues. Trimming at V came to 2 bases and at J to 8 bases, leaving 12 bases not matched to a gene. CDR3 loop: CARSFLGGDRGGGYTF. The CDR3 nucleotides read TGTGCCAGAAGCTTTCTGGGCGGGGACAGGGGAGGCGGCTACACCTTC.

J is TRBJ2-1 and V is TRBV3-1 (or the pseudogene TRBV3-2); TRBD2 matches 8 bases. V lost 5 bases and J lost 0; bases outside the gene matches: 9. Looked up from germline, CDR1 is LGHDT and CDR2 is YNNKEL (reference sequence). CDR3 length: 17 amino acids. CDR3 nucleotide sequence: TGTGCCAGCAGCATACGACTAGCGAGCAGCTCCTACAATGAGCAGTTCTTC. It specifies CASSIRLASSSYNEQFF.

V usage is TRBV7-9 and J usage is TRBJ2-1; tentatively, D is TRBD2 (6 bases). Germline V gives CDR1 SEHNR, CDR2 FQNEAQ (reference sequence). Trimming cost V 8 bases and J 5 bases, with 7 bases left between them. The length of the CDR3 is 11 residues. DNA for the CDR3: TGTGCCAGCCGGACTAACAATGAGCAGTTCTTC. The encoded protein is CASRTNNEQFF.

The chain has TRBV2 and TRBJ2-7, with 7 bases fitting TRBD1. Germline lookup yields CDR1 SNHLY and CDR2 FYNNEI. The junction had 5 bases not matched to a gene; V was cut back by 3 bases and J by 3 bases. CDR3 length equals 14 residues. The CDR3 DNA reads TGTGCCAGCAGTGAGTGGGACAGACGCTACGAGCAGTACTTC. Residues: CASSEWDRRYEQYF. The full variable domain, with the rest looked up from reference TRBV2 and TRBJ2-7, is EPEVTQTPSHQVTQMGQEVILRCVPISNHLYFYWYRQILGQKVEFLVSFYNNEISEKSEIFDDQFSVERPDGSNFTLKIRSTKLEDSAMYFCASSEWDRRYEQYFGPGTRLTVT.

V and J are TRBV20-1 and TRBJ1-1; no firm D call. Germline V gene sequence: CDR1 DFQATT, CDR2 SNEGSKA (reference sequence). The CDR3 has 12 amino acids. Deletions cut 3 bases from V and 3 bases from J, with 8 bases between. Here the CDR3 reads CSASGRDTEAFF. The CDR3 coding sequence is TGCAGTGCTAGTGGGCGGGACACTGAAGCTTTCTTT.

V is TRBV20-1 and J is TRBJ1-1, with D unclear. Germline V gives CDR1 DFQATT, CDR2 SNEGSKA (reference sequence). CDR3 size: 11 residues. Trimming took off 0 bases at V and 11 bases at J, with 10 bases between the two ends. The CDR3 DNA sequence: TGCAGTGCTAGAGATCGCGGGGAGGCTTTCTTT. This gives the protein CSARDRGEAFF.

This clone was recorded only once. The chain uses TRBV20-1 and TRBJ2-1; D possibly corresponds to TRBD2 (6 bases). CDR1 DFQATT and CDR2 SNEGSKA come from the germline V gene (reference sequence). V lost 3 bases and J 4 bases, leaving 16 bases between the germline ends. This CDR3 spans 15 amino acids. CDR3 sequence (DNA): TGCAGTGCTAGTTATCTACGGGAGTTATACAATGAGCAGTTCTTC. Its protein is CSASYLRELYNEQFF.

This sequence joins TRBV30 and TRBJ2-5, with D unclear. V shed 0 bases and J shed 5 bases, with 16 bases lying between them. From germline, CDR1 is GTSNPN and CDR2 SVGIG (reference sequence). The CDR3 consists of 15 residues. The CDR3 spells CAWSVATPGYETQYF. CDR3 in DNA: TGTGCCTGGAGTGTAGCGACTCCTGGATACGAGACCCAGTACTTC.

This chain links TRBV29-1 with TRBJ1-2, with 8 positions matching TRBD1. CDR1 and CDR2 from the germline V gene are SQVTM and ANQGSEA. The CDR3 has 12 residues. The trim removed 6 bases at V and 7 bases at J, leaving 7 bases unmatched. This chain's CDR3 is CSVDGQGGGYTF. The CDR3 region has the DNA TGCAGCGTGGATGGACAGGGAGGTGGCTACACCTTC.

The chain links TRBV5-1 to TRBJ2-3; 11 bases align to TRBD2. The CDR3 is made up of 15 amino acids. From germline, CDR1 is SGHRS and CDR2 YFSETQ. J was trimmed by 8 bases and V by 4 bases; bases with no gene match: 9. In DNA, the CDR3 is TGCGCCAGCAGCGGCGGGACTAGCGGTCTCGGTACGCAGTATTTT. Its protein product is CASSGGTSGLGTQYF. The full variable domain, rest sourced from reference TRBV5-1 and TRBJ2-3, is KAGVTQTPRYLIKTRGQQVTLSCSPISGHRSVSWYQQTPGQGLQFLFEYFSETQRNKGNFPGRFSGRQFSNSRSEMNVSTLELGDSALYLCASSGGTSGLGTQYFGPGTRLTVL.

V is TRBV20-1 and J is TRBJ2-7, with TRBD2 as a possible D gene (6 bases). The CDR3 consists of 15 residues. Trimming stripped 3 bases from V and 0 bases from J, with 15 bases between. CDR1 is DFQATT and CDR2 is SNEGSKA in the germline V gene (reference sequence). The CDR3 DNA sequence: TGCAGTGCTAGTCGACCCGGCGGGGCCTCCTACGAGCAGTACTTC. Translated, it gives CSASRPGGASYEQYF.

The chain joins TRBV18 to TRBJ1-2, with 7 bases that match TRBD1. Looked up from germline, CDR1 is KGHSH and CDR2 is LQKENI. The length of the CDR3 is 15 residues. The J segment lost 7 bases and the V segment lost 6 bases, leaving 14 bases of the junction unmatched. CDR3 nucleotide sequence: TGTGCCAGCTCCCCCGGACAGGCGCAAATAATTGGCTACACCTTC. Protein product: CASSPGQAQIIGYTF. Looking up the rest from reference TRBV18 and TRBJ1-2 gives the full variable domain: NAGVMQNPRHLVRRRGQEARLRCSPMKGHSHVYWYRQLPEEGLKFMVYLQKENIIDESGMPKERFSAEFPKEGPSILRIQQVVRGDSAAYFCASSPGQAQIIGYTFGSGTRLTVV.

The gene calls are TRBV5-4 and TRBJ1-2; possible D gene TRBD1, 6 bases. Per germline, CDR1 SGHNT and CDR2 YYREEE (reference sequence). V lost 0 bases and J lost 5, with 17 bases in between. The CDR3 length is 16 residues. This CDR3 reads CASSLAWGRDRYGYTF. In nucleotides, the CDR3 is TGTGCCAGCAGCTTGGCTTGGGGTCGCGACAGGTATGGCTACACCTTC. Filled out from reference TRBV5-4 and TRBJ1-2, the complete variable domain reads ETGVTQSPTHLIKTRGQQVTLRCSSQSGHNTVSWYQQALGQGPQFIFQYYREEENGRGNFPPRFSGLQFPNYSSELNVNALELDDSALYLCASSLAWGRDRYGYTFGSGTRLTVV.

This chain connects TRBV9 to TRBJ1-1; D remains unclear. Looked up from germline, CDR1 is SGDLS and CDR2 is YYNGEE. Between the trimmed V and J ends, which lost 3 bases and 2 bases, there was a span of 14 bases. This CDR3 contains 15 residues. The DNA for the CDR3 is TGTGCCAGCAGCGCCCGACGGAGCGGCAACACTGAAGCTTTCTTT. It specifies CASSARRSGNTEAFF.

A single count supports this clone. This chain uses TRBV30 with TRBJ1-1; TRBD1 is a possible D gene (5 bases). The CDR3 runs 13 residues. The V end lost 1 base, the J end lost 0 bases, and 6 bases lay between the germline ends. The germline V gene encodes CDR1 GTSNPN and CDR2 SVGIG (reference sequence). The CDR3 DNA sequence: TGTGCCTGGAGTGAAGGGGTGAACACTGAAGCTTTCTTT. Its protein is CAWSEGVNTEAFF.

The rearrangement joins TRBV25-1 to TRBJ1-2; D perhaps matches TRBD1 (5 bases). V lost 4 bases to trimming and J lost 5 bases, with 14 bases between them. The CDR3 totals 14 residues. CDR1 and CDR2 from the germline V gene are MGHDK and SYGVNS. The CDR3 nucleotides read TGTGCCAGCAGTGGTAGGGGCCCCCCTTATGGCTACACCTTC. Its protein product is CASSGRGPPYGYTF.

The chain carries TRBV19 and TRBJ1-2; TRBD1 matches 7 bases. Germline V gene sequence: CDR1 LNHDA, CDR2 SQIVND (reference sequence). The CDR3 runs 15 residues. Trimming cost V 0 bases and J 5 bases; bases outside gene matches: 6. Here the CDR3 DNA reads TGTGCCAGTAGTATAGAACTCTCGACAGGGTATGGCTACACCTTC. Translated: CASSIELSTGYGYTF.

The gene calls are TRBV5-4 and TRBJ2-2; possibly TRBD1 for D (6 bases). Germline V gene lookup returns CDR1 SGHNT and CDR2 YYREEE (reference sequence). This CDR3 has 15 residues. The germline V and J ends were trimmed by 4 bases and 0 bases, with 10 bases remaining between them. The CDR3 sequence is CASSPGHTNTGELFF. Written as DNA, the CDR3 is TGTGCCAGCAGCCCGGGACATACGAACACCGGGGAGCTGTTTTTT.

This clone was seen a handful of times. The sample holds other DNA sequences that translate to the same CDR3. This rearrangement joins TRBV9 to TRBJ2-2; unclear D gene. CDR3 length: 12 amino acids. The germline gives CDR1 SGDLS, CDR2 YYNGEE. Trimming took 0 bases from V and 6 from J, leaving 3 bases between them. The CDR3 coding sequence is TGTGCCAGCAGCGTAGCCGCCGGGGAGCTGTTTTTT. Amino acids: CASSVAAGELFF.

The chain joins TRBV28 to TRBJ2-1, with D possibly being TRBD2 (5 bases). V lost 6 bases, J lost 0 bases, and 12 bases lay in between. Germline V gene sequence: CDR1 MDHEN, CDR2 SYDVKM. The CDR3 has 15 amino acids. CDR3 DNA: TGTGCCAGCAGCCCAGCGGATAGCTCCTACAATGAGCAGTTCTTC. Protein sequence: CASSPADSSYNEQFF. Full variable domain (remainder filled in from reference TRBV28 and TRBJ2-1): DVKVTQSSRYLVKRTGEKVFLECVQDMDHENMFWYRQDPGLGLRLIYFSYDVKMKEKGDIPEGYSVSREKKERFSLILESASTNQTSMYLCASSPADSSYNEQFFGPGTRLTVL.

CDR3 protein: CAWNLQTSSASDTQYF. The CDR3 region has the DNA TGTGCCTGGAATCTCCAGACTTCGAGTGCGTCAGATACGCAGTATTTT. The rearrangement links TRBV30 to TRBJ2-3; D remains unclear. V dropped 4 bases and J dropped 4 bases, with 21 bases sitting between them. The CDR3 loop spans 16 amino acids. Germline CDR1 GTSNPN, CDR2 SVGIG (reference sequence).

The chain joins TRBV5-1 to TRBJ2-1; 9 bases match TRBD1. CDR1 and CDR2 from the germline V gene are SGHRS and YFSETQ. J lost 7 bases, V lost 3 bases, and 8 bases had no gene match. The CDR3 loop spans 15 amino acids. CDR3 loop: CASSSLPGQGNEQFF. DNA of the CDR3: TGCGCCAGCAGCTCACTCCCGGGACAGGGTAATGAGCAGTTCTTC.

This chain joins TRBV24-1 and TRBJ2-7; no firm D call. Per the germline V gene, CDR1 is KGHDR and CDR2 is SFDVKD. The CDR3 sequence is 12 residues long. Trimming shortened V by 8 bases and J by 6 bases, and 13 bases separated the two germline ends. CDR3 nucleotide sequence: TGTGCCACCATCATGACTCAAGGCGAGCAGTACTTC. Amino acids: CATIMTQGEQYF.

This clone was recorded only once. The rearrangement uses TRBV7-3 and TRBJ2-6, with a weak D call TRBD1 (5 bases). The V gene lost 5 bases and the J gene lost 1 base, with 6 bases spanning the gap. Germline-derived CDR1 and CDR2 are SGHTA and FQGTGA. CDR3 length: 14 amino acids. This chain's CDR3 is CASSPGSGANVLTF. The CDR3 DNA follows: TGTGCCAGCAGCCCAGGGTCTGGGGCCAACGTCCTGACTTTC.

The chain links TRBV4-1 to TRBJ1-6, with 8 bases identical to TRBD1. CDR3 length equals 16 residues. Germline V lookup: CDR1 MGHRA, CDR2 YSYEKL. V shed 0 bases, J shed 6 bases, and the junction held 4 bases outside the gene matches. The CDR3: CASSQEAGQVNSPLHF. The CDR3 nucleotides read TGCGCCAGCAGCCAAGAAGCGGGACAGGTTAATTCACCCCTCCACTTT.

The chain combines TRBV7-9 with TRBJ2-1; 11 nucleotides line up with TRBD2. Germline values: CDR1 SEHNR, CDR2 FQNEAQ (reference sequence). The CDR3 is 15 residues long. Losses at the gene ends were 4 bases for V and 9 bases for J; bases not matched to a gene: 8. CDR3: CASSSGLAGGGEQFF. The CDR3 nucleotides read TGTGCCAGCAGCTCAGGACTAGCGGGCGGGGGTGAGCAGTTCTTC.

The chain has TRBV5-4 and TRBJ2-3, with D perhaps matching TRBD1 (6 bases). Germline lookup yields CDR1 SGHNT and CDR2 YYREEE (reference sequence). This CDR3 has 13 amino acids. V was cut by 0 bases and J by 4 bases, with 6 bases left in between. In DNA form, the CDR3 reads TGTGCCAGCAGCTTGGAGGGGGCAGATACGCAGTATTTT. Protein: CASSLEGADTQYF.

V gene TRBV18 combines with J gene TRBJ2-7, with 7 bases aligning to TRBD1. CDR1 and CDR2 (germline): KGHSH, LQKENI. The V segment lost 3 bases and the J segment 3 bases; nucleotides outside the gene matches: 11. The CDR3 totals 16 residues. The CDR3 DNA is TGTGCCAGCTCACCCCTCGGGACAGCATTAATCTACGAGCAGTACTTC. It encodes CASSPLGTALIYEQYF.

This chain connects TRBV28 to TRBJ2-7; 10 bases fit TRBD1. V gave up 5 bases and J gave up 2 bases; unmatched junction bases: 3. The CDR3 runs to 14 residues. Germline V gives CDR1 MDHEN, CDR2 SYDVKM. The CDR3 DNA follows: TGTGCCAGCAGTACCGGGACAGGGGCCTACGAGCAGTACTTC. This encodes CASSTGTGAYEQYF.